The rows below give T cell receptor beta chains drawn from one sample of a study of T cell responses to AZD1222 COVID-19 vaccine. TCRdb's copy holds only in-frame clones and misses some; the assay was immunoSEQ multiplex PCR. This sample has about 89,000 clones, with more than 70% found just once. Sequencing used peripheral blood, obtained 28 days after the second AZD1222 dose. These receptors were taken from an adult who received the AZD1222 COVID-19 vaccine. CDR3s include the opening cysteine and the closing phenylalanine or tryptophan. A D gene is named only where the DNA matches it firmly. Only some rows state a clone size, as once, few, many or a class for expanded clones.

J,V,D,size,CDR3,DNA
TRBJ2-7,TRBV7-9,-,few,CASSSTGPQDNTPYEQYF,TGTGCCAGCAGCTCAACCGGTCCCCAGGACAATACCCCCTACGAGCAGTACTTC
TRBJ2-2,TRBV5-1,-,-,CASSWDINTGELFF,TGCGCCAGCTCATGGGATATAAACACCGGGGAGCTGTTTTTT
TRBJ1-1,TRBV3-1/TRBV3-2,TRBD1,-,CASSLGQGGGAFF,TGTGCCAGCAGTCTGGGACAGGGTGGAGGAGCTTTCTTT
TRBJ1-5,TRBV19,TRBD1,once,CASKRDRGRGGQPQHF,TGTGCCAGTAAACGGGACAGGGGGCGCGGAGGTCAGCCCCAGCATTTT
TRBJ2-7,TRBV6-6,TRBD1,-,CASIRSGTGEAKGYEQYF,TGTGCCAGCATTCGATCCGGGACAGGGGAAGCCAAAGGATACGAGCAGTACTTC
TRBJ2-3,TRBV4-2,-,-,CASSQDGPGGGFTDTQYF,TGTGCCAGCAGCCAAGATGGCCCGGGGGGCGGGTTCACAGATACGCAGTATTTT
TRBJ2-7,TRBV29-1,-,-,CSVPGTYEQYF,TGCAGCGTCCCAGGGACCTACGAGCAGTACTTC
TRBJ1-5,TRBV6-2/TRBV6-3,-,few,CASSYSGFGGVSNQPQHF,TGTGCCAGCAGTTACTCGGGATTCGGGGGTGTCAGCAATCAGCCCCAGCATTTT
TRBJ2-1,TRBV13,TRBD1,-,CASSLTGGAGNEQFF,TGTGCCAGCAGCCTTACAGGGGGCGCGGGCAATGAGCAGTTCTTC
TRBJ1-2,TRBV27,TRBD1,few,CASSDPGQGFGGYTF,TGTGCCAGCAGCGACCCGGGACAGGGGTTCGGTGGCTACACCTTC
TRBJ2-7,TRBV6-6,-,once,CASRGLAPSYEQYF,TGTGCCAGCAGGGGCCTAGCTCCCTCCTACGAGCAGTACTTC
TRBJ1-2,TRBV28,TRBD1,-,CASSLTGQGYGYTF,TGTGCCAGCAGTTTAACGGGACAGGGGTATGGCTACACCTTC
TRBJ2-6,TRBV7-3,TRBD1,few,CASSLGTGVLTNVLTF,TGTGCCAGCAGCTTAGGGACAGGGGTACTAACCAACGTCCTGACTTTC
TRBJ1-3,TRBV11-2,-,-,CASSRTGNTIYF,TGTGCCAGCAGTCGGACGGGGAACACCATATATTTT
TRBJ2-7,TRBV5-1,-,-,CASSLSTQGYEQYF,TGCGCCAGCAGCTTGTCCACCCAGGGCTACGAGCAGTACTTC
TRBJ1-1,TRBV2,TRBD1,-,CATAPGQVNTEAFF,TGTGCCACCGCACCGGGACAGGTGAACACTGAAGCTTTCTTT
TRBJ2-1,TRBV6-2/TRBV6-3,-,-,CASSRHRDTDNEQFF,TGTGCCAGCAGTCGACACCGGGACACCGACAATGAGCAGTTCTTC
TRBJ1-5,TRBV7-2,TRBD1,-,CASSFDRAFGNQPQHF,TGTGCCAGCAGCTTCGACAGGGCCTTTGGCAATCAGCCCCAGCATTTT
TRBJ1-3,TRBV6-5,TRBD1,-,CASMDRGLGNTIYF,TGTGCCAGCATGGACAGGGGGCTAGGAAACACCATATATTTT
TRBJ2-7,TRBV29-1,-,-,CSVGTGNNYEQYF,TGCAGCGTTGGTACAGGGAATAACTACGAGCAGTACTTC
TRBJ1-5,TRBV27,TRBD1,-,CASSFQIPGQGNQPQHF,TGTGCCAGCAGTTTCCAAATACCGGGACAGGGAAATCAGCCCCAGCATTTT
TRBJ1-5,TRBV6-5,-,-,CATRWEGNQPQHF,TGTGCCACCCGGTGGGAAGGCAATCAGCCCCAGCATTTT
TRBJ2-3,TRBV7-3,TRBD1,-,CASSLRGTGGGTQYF,TGTGCCAGCAGCTTAAGAGGGACAGGGGGCGGTACGCAGTATTTT
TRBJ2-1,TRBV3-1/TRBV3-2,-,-,CASSQGVNEQFF,TGTGCCAGCAGCCAGGGAGTGAATGAGCAGTTCTTC
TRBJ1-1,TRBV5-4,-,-,CASSYLAGGEAFF,TGTGCCAGCAGCTATCTGGCGGGGGGTGAAGCTTTCTTT
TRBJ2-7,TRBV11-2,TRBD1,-,CASSFSRDSEQYF,TGTGCCAGCAGCTTTTCTCGGGACAGCGAGCAGTACTTC
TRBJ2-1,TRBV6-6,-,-,CASQLQANNEQFF,TGTGCCAGCCAGTTACAGGCTAACAATGAGCAGTTCTTC
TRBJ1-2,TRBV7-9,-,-,CASSQAGDYGYTF,TGTGCCAGCAGCCAGGCGGGAGACTATGGCTACACCTTC